These 28 T cell receptor beta chains share one sample of origin, sequenced in a study of cytomegalovirus exposure and HLA in healthy donors. Researchers ran the PCR with 60 Vbeta and 13 Jbeta primers. Produced via immunoSEQ multiplex PCR; TCRdb's table is partial and in-frame only. The sample contains approximately 150,000 clones, roughly 80% of which appear only once. The sample taken for sequencing was PBMCs. The source is a man aged 30 to 39 in good health and CMV-seronegative.

The chain links TRBV15 to TRBJ2-5; no firm D call. From germline, CDR1 is LNHNV and CDR2 YYDKDF (reference sequence). This CDR3 has 15 residues. V was pared by 0 bases and J by 2 bases, with 10 bases between. CDR3 in amino acids: CATSRDHGLQETQYF. Written as DNA, the CDR3 is TGTGCCACCAGCAGAGATCATGGGCTTCAAGAGACCCAGTACTTC.

About this clone: Other DNA sequences within the sample encode an identical CDR3. V and J are TRBV5-1 and TRBJ1-4; 7 bases map to TRBD1. The germline V gene has CDR1 SGHRS and CDR2 YFSETQ. CDR3 length: 15 amino acids. The V segment lost 4 bases and the J segment 8 bases; nucleotides outside the gene matches: 11. CDR3 bases: TGCGCCAGCAGCCCTTACTTTGACAGGGACGAAAAACTGTTTTTT. Translating it yields CASSPYFDRDEKLFF.

This clone was seen a few times. The chain combines TRBV30 with TRBJ2-5; 14 nucleotides align to TRBD2. CDR3 length: 17 amino acids. Germline CDR1 and CDR2: GTSNPN and SVGIG (reference sequence). With 1 base clipped from V and 4 bases from J, the junction kept 8 bases outside the gene matches. This CDR3 is CAWSARLAGGRRETQYF. In DNA, the CDR3 is TGTGCCTGGAGTGCCCGACTAGCGGGAGGGCGCCGAGAGACCCAGTACTTC.

The chain carries TRBV29-1 and TRBJ1-2; 10 nucleotides align to TRBD1. J lost 8 bases, V lost 7 bases, and 7 bases had no gene match. The CDR3 spans 12 residues. Looked up from germline, CDR1 is SQVTM and CDR2 is ANQGSEA. This chain's CDR3 is CSGTTGGEGYTF. The CDR3 DNA reads TGCAGCGGCACGACAGGGGGCGAGGGCTACACCTTC.

In this sample, this clone turned up a few times. The chain recombines TRBV9 with TRBJ1-5, with 8 bases fitting TRBD1. CDR1 is SGDLS and CDR2 is YYNGEE in the germline V gene. V lost 4 bases to trimming and J lost 5 bases; unmatched junction nucleotides: 8. The CDR3 spans 15 residues. DNA for the CDR3: TGTGCCAGCAGCCCACGGCAGGGGGCTGATCAGCCCCAGCATTTT. It codes for CASSPRQGADQPQHF.

The V and J genes are TRBV5-4 and TRBJ1-2, with D tentatively TRBD1 (6 bases). Trimming stripped 0 bases from V and 1 base from J, with 19 bases between. This CDR3 is built from 18 residues. Germline-derived CDR1 and CDR2 are SGHNT and YYREEE (reference sequence). This CDR3 reads CASSLASGRTGHNYGYTF. In DNA form, the CDR3 reads TGTGCCAGCAGCTTGGCCTCGGGCCGTACAGGGCATAACTATGGCTACACCTTC.

The chain combines TRBV11-2 with TRBJ1-2, with 9 bases aligning to TRBD1. The CDR3 is made up of 14 amino acids. Per the germline V gene, CDR1 is SGHAT and CDR2 is FQNNGV. Trimming took 5 bases from V and 8 from J; bases not matched to a gene: 9. The DNA of the CDR3 is TGTGCCAGCAGCACCGACAGGGGGGATGAGGGCTACACCTTC. Translated: CASSTDRGDEGYTF.

The CDR3 DNA reads TGTGCCAGCAGCCAGGACAGGGGAACCTACGAGCAGTACTTC. It is translated as CASSQDRGTYEQYF. The rearrangement uses TRBV7-8 and TRBJ2-7; TRBD1 aligns across 9 bases. The CDR3 length is 14 residues. The germline V gene has CDR1 SGHVS and CDR2 FQNEAQ. With V trimmed by 5 bases and J by 2 bases, 4 bases remained unmatched. Looking up the rest from reference TRBV7-8 and TRBJ2-7 gives the full variable domain: GAGVSQSPRYKVAKRGQDVALRCDPISGHVSLFWYQQALGQGPEFLTYFQNEAQLDKSGLPSDRFFAERPEGSVSTLKIQRTQQEDSAVYLCASSQDRGTYEQYFGPGTRLTVT.

The CDR3 region is CASSYGQSLSDTQYF. CDR3 in DNA: TGTGCCAGCAGTTACGGACAGTCGCTCTCAGATACGCAGTATTTT. This chain joins TRBV11-2 and TRBJ2-3; tentative D call: TRBD1 (6 bases). The CDR3 runs 15 residues. In germline, CDR1 is SGHAT, CDR2 FQNNGV. The V end was cut by 6 bases, the J end by 4 bases, with 17 bases between.

V and J are TRBV27 and TRBJ2-1; 9 bases line up with TRBD1. The CDR3 is 15 residues long. Looked up from germline, CDR1 is MNHEY and CDR2 is SMNVEV (reference sequence). The junction had 7 bases not matched to a gene; V was cut back by 3 bases and J by 7 bases. CDR3 amino acids: CASSFGDRARNEQFF. The CDR3 DNA is TGTGCCAGCAGTTTTGGGGACAGGGCAAGAAATGAGCAGTTCTTC.

Only a few counts were recorded for this clone. This chain's CDR3 is CASSPRGTSGGSYTQYF. The CDR3 DNA is TGTGCCAGCTCACCACGGGGGACTAGCGGGGGATCATATACGCAGTATTTT. This sequence joins TRBV18 and TRBJ2-3; 14 positions agree with TRBD2. Germline CDR1 is KGHSH and CDR2 is LQKENI. CDR3 length: 17 amino acids. Unmatched junction bases numbered 7, after V lost 1 base and J lost 7 bases.

The genes are TRBV28 and TRBJ1-1, with 7 bases matching TRBD1. J gave up 1 base and V 4 bases, and 6 bases lay outside the gene matches. Germline values: CDR1 MDHEN, CDR2 SYDVKM. The CDR3 is 15 amino acids. The DNA for the CDR3 is TGTGCCAGCAGTTCGGGACAGCCGAAGAACACTGAAGCTTTCTTT. Protein: CASSSGQPKNTEAFF.

V is TRBV7-2 and J is TRBJ2-7; 11 bases match TRBD2. The CDR3 is made up of 15 amino acids. Germline V gene lookup returns CDR1 SGHTA and CDR2 FQGNSA. J was trimmed by 3 bases and V by 5 bases; bases with no gene match: 6. CDR3: CASSPSGTSGYEQYF. The CDR3 DNA reads as TGTGCCAGCAGCCCCAGCGGGACTAGCGGCTACGAGCAGTACTTC.

V gene TRBV4-3 combines with J gene TRBJ2-4, with D perhaps matching TRBD1 (6 bases). This CDR3 spans 17 amino acids. The germline gives CDR1 LGHNA, CDR2 YSLEER. V was clipped by 0 bases and J by 1 base, with 13 bases between them. The DNA for the CDR3 is TGCGCCAGCAGCCAAGACGAGCAGGGGTGGGCCAAAAACATTCAGTACTTC. It is translated as CASSQDEQGWAKNIQYF.

This chain links TRBV5-1 with TRBJ2-7; D might be TRBD1 (5 bases). The V end lost 1 base, the J end lost 0 bases, and 8 bases lay between the germline ends. The CDR3 is made up of 14 amino acids. Germline values: CDR1 SGHRS, CDR2 YFSETQ. In DNA form, the CDR3 reads TGCGCCAGCAGCTTGCAGGGTAGCTCCTACGAGCAGTACTTC. Protein product: CASSLQGSSYEQYF.

This chain uses TRBV7-2 with TRBJ2-1, with 8 bases aligning to TRBD2. Germline V gene data show CDR1 as SGHTA and CDR2 as FQGNSA. V was pared by 5 bases and J by 10 bases, with 13 bases of the junction left unmatched. The CDR3 loop spans 15 amino acids. CDR3 protein: CASSQASGRINEQFF. DNA for the CDR3: TGTGCCAGCAGCCAAGCTAGCGGGCGGATCAACGAGCAGTTCTTC.

The chain uses TRBV6-1 and TRBJ1-5, with a weak D call TRBD1 (5 bases). The ends were cut back, 5 bases at V and 6 bases at J, with 17 bases in the middle. The germline V gene encodes CDR1 MNHNS and CDR2 SASEGT. There are 15 residues in the CDR3. DNA of the CDR3: TGTGCCAGCAGTCCCCACGTGGGTCAGGGTCAGCCCCAGCATTTT. Its translation is CASSPHVGQGQPQHF.

This clone was detected a few times. V is TRBV7-9 and J is TRBJ2-2, with D tentatively TRBD2 (6 bases). Trimming removed 0 bases at V and 6 bases at J, with 11 bases between. Germline V gives CDR1 SEHNR, CDR2 FQNEAQ (reference sequence). The CDR3 is 15 residues long. The CDR3 sequence: CASSLASGVAGELFF. The CDR3 DNA sequence: TGTGCCAGCAGCTTAGCGTCGGGAGTCGCCGGGGAGCTGTTTTTT.

The chain couples TRBV9 to TRBJ2-1; tentatively, D is TRBD2 (5 bases). V lost 3 bases and J 4 bases, leaving 11 bases between the germline ends. CDR1 is SGDLS, CDR2 YYNGEE, per germline. This CDR3 is built from 14 residues. The CDR3 coding sequence is TGTGCCAGCAGCGCGACCGGGGTATACAATGAGCAGTTCTTC. It is translated as CASSATGVYNEQFF.

The rearrangement links TRBV10-3 to TRBJ1-1; D is ambiguous. This CDR3 is 14 amino acids long. The germline V gene has CDR1 ENHRY and CDR2 SYGVKD. V gave up 2 bases and J gave up 0 bases, with 7 bases separating them. CDR3 residues: CAISERVLNTEAFF. The CDR3 coding sequence is TGTGCCATCAGTGAGCGGGTACTGAACACTGAAGCTTTCTTT.

The chain has TRBV2 and TRBJ2-1, with TRBD2 matching over 9 bases. This CDR3 is 14 amino acids long. CDR1 and CDR2 (germline): SNHLY, FYNNEI. With V trimmed by 8 bases and J by 2 bases, 4 bases remained unmatched. CDR3 in amino acids: CASGGLATYNEQFF. DNA for the CDR3: TGTGCCAGCGGGGGACTAGCTACCTACAATGAGCAGTTCTTC.

The rearrangement uses TRBV19 and TRBJ2-2; TRBD2 matches at 10 bases. The CDR3 has 13 amino acids. Germline CDR1 is LNHDA and CDR2 is SQIVND (reference sequence). V gave up 8 bases and J gave up 6 bases; unmatched junction bases: 3. This CDR3 is CASLGLAPGELFF. CDR3 bases: TGTGCCAGTTTGGGACTAGCGCCCGGGGAGCTGTTTTTT.

V usage is TRBV7-9 and J usage is TRBJ2-1; 8 bases are shared with TRBD2. CDR3 length: 14 residues. From germline, CDR1 is SEHNR and CDR2 FQNEAQ (reference sequence). Trimming removed 1 base from V and 9 bases from J; junction bases left unmatched: 5. CDR3 residues: CASSLDLAGGEQFF. The CDR3 region has the DNA TGTGCCAGCAGCTTAGATCTTGCGGGGGGTGAGCAGTTCTTC. The whole variable domain, filled in from reference TRBV7-9 and TRBJ2-1, reads DTGVSQNPRHKITKRGQNVTFRCDPISEHNRLYWYRQTLGQGPEFLTYFQNEAQLEKSRLLSDRFSAERPKGSFSTLEIQRTEQGDSAMYLCASSLDLAGGEQFFGPGTRLTVL.

The chain carries TRBV15 and TRBJ2-3, with a possible D match to TRBD1 (5 bases). The germline V gene encodes CDR1 LNHNV and CDR2 YYDKDF (reference sequence). This CDR3 has 12 residues. Trimming stripped 8 bases from V and 2 bases from J, with 8 bases between. The CDR3 DNA sequence: TGTGCCACCCTGGACAACACAGATACGCAGTATTTT. Translated: CATLDNTDTQYF.

V gene TRBV10-3 combines with J gene TRBJ2-1; the match to TRBD1 covers 7 bases. The CDR3 consists of 15 residues. Germline V gene data show CDR1 as ENHRY and CDR2 as SYGVKD. Trimming removed 3 bases from V and 1 base from J; junction bases left unmatched: 3. CDR3 protein: CAISDGRGSYNEQFF. Written as DNA, the CDR3 is TGTGCCATCAGTGACGGCAGGGGGTCCTACAATGAGCAGTTCTTC.

The V and J genes are TRBV7-2 and TRBJ2-7; D is unclear. This CDR3 comprises 13 residues. V lost 3 bases and J lost 7, with 13 bases in between. The germline V gene encodes CDR1 SGHTA and CDR2 FQGNSA. The CDR3 sequence is CASSFSTAAEQYF. The CDR3 DNA reads as TGTGCCAGCAGCTTTTCAACTGCGGCAGAGCAGTACTTC. The variable domain in full, with the rest retrieved from reference TRBV7-2 and TRBJ2-7, is GAGVSQSPSNKVTEKGKDVELRCDPISGHTALYWYRQSLGQGLEFLIYFQGNSAPDKSGLPSDRFSAERTGGSVSTLTIQRTQQEDSAVYLCASSFSTAAEQYFGPGTRLTVT.

The rearrangement links TRBV5-4 to TRBJ1-1; the D is unclear. This CDR3 has 16 amino acids. The V gene's germline CDR1 is SGHNT and CDR2 YYREEE (reference sequence). V lost 4 bases and J lost 3, with 19 bases in between. CDR3 DNA: TGTGCCAGCAGCCCCGGTGCGGGAGCGTGGGACACTGAAGCTTTCTTT. Protein product: CASSPGAGAWDTEAFF. Filled out from reference TRBV5-4 and TRBJ1-1, the complete variable domain reads ETGVTQSPTHLIKTRGQQVTLRCSSQSGHNTVSWYQQALGQGPQFIFQYYREEENGRGNFPPRFSGLQFPNYSSELNVNALELDDSALYLCASSPGAGAWDTEAFFGQGTRLTVV.

The chain uses TRBV30 and TRBJ2-7; the D gene is possibly TRBD1 (6 bases). Germline V CDR1 and CDR2: GTSNPN, SVGIG (reference sequence). The CDR3 loop spans 15 amino acids. The V and J ends lost 1 base and 3 bases respectively, with 16 bases between them. The CDR3 DNA reads as TGTGCCTGGAGTGGGCCAGGGGTCTCAGTCTACGAGCAGTACTTC. This encodes CAWSGPGVSVYEQYF.